The 22 T cell receptor beta chains in this list originate from one sample, sequenced in a study of identical twins. Using its own MiXCR run on the 5' RACE reads, TCRdb lists one record per CDR3 protein. Of fewer than 900,000 distinct CDR3 sequences listed, 18% are singletons. This same sample was also part of a study on T cells expressing NK-cell markers.

The sequenced sample was PBMCs. These receptors came from a woman younger than 30 in good health.

In its sample, this clonotype was seen a few times. This rearrangement joins TRBV7-2 to TRBJ1-1, with a weak D call TRBD1 (5 bases). The CDR3 consists of 14 residues. Trimming stripped 5 bases from V and 1 base from J, with 11 bases between. Germline assignment: CDR1 SGHTA and CDR2 FQGNSA. CDR3 sequence: CASSHNGANTEAFF. The CDR3 bases are TGTGCCAGCAGCCACAACGGGGCGAACACTGAAGCTTTCTTT.

On this clonotype itself: At one of its ends the junction is not consistent with the germline gene, which may arise from a read error. In nucleotides, the CDR3 is TGTGCCAGCAGTTTAGCGGGGGGGGTCACAGATACGCAGTATTTT. Translated, it gives CASSLAGGVTDTQYF. The rearrangement links TRBV5-1 to TRBJ2-3, with 11 nucleotides matching TRBD2. The CDR3 loop spans 15 amino acids. The germline CDR1 and CDR2 sequences are SGHRS and YFSETQ.

This clonotype was picked up a small number of times. The chain couples TRBV18 to TRBJ2-1; 7 bases match TRBD2. Unmatched junction bases numbered 10, after V lost 6 bases and J lost 2 bases. Germline V gene data show CDR1 as KGHSH and CDR2 as LQKENI. CDR3 length: 16 residues. Here the CDR3 DNA reads TGTGCCAGCTCTCCTCTAGCGGACCCTGCCTACAATGAGCAGTTCTTC. It translates to CASSPLADPAYNEQFF.

The chain employs TRBV10-1 and TRBJ2-1; 7 bases match TRBD2. CDR1 and CDR2 from the germline V gene are WNHNN and SYGVQD (reference sequence). With 8 bases clipped from V and 5 bases from J, the junction kept 9 bases outside the gene matches. The CDR3 consists of 14 residues. For the CDR3, the DNA is TGCGCCAGCGGAGAGGCGGGAGCCGACAATGAGCAGTTCTTC. Its translation is CASGEAGADNEQFF.

The table lists this clonotype with a few counts. The chain employs TRBV9 and TRBJ2-1; D gene uncertain. The germline V gene has CDR1 SGDLS and CDR2 YYNGEE. Trimming removed 1 base at V and 0 bases at J, with 8 bases between. The CDR3 length is 15 residues. Here the CDR3 DNA reads TGTGCCAGCAGCGTATCCCACGGCTCCTACAATGAGCAGTTCTTC. Its translation: CASSVSHGSYNEQFF.

This clonotype was counted a few times. The chain employs TRBV7-9 and TRBJ1-5, with D maybe TRBD1 (5 bases). Germline loops: CDR1 SEHNR, CDR2 FQNEAQ (reference sequence). V was trimmed by 7 bases and J by 2 bases, leaving 12 bases between them. The CDR3 consists of 14 residues. The CDR3, as DNA: TGTGCCAGCACCCTCGGGGCTGGCAATCAGCCCCAGCATTTT. It specifies CASTLGAGNQPQHF. Full variable domain (outside the CDR3, taken from reference TRBV7-9 and TRBJ1-5): DTGVSQNPRHKITKRGQNVTFRCDPISEHNRLYWYRQTLGQGPEFLTYFQNEAQLEKSRLLSDRFSAERPKGSFSTLEIQRTEQGDSAMYLCASTLGAGNQPQHFGDGTRLSIL.

The V call is TRBV12-3 or TRBV12-4, the J call TRBJ2-3, with 8 positions matching TRBD2. CDR3 length: 12 amino acids. V lost 6 bases and J lost 7; bases outside the gene matches: 3. The CDR3 nucleotides read TGTGCCAGCAGGAGCGGGGGTTATACGCAGTATTTT. Translated, it gives CASRSGGYTQYF.

The chain has TRBV7-9 and TRBJ2-7, with no clear D. V was shortened by 4 bases and J by 0 bases, with 10 bases between the two germline ends. In germline, CDR1 is SEHNR, CDR2 FQNEAQ (reference sequence). This CDR3 contains 14 residues. CDR3 loop: CASSSLLSSYEQYF. As DNA, the CDR3 is TGTGCCAGCAGCTCCCTTTTAAGCTCCTACGAGCAGTACTTC.

The table lists this clonotype with a few counts. The chain has TRBV6-5 and TRBJ2-5; 9 nucleotides agree with TRBD1. Trimming at V came to 4 bases and at J to 4 bases, leaving 4 bases not matched to a gene. The CDR3 sequence is 14 residues long. Germline V CDR1 and CDR2: MNHEY, SVGAGI. Here the CDR3 reads CASSSGTGIETQYF. The CDR3 DNA is TGTGCCAGCAGTTCCGGGACAGGGATAGAGACCCAGTACTTC.

This clonotype was detected many times. The chain joins TRBV7-2 to TRBJ1-2; the D gene is possibly TRBD1 (5 bases). Germline V CDR1 and CDR2: SGHTA, FQGNSA. The V end was cut by 1 base, the J end by 3 bases, with 12 bases between. This CDR3 spans 15 amino acids. The CDR3 here is CASSLGGTGYYGYTF. The CDR3 DNA is TGTGCCAGCAGCTTAGGGGGAACAGGCTACTATGGCTACACCTTC.

The chain carries TRBV5-1 and TRBJ2-1; TRBD1 agrees at 8 bases. The junction had 6 bases not matched to a gene; V was cut back by 3 bases and J by 10 bases. Per germline, CDR1 SGHRS and CDR2 YFSETQ. This CDR3 contains 13 residues. The CDR3 sequence is CASSSGPGGEQFF. CDR3 sequence (DNA): TGCGCCAGCAGCTCTGGTCCAGGGGGCGAGCAGTTCTTC.

V is TRBV18 and J is TRBJ1-5; no firm D call. V shed 3 bases and J shed 6 bases, with 15 bases lying between them. Germline CDR1 reads KGHSH; CDR2 reads LQKENI. The CDR3 loop spans 15 amino acids. In DNA, the CDR3 is TGTGCCAGCTCACCCACGTATGAGGCCACTCAGCCCCAGCATTTT. It encodes CASSPTYEATQPQHF.

This clonotype was picked up a small number of times. The chain recombines TRBV12-3 or TRBV12-4 with TRBJ2-1, with D possibly TRBD2 on 6 matching bases. There are 17 residues in the CDR3. V was trimmed by 6 bases and J by 0 bases, leaving 18 bases between them. In nucleotides, the CDR3 is TGTGCCAGCAGACATGGGACTTCAATAAGCTCCTACAATGAGCAGTTCTTC. Translation gives CASRHGTSISSYNEQFF.

The V and J genes are TRBV7-9 and TRBJ2-5; 8 nucleotides align to TRBD1. The ends lost 8 bases at V and 4 bases at J; junction bases unmatched: 9. The CDR3 is made up of 14 amino acids. Germline CDR1 and CDR2: SEHNR and FQNEAQ (reference sequence). This CDR3 reads CASSVGGQAETQYF. DNA for the CDR3: TGTGCCAGCTCGGTCGGGGGACAGGCAGAGACCCAGTACTTC.

This clonotype was seen more than once but under ten times. This chain links TRBV7-9 with TRBJ2-1; 10 bases align to TRBD2. Per the germline V gene, CDR1 is SEHNR and CDR2 is FQNEAQ (reference sequence). V was clipped by 5 bases and J by 5 bases; unmatched bases: 9. The CDR3 is 16 residues long. Here the CDR3 DNA reads TGTGCCAGCAGCCCGCAACGGACTAGCGGTCACAATGAGCAGTTCTTC. It codes for CASSPQRTSGHNEQFF.

The rearrangement joins TRBV6-6 to TRBJ2-1, with D perhaps matching TRBD2 (5 bases). The germline CDR1 and CDR2 sequences are MNHNY and SVGAGI (reference sequence). The CDR3 consists of 12 residues. Trimming removed 1 base at V and 10 bases at J, with 8 bases between. CDR3 region: CASSYFRGEQFF. CDR3 nucleotides: TGTGCCAGCAGTTACTTCCGAGGGGAGCAGTTCTTC.

The chain couples TRBV20-1 to TRBJ2-7; D possibly corresponds to TRBD1 (6 bases). The V end was cut by 6 bases, the J end by 2 bases, with 17 bases between. The CDR3 length is 14 residues. Germline-derived CDR1 and CDR2 are DFQATT and SNEGSKA (reference sequence). CDR3 residues: CSALRQEGTYEQYF. For the CDR3, the DNA is TGCAGTGCCCTTCGACAGGAAGGGACCTACGAGCAGTACTTC.

This clonotype was counted a few times. The rearrangement links TRBV11-1 to TRBJ2-3, with TRBD2 matching 12 bases. Germline-derived CDR1 and CDR2 are SGHAT and FQDESV (reference sequence). V trimming: 5 bases; J trimming: 4 bases; junction bases outside the gene matches: 13. The CDR3 has 18 amino acids. CDR3 protein: CASSVRTSGVLLSDTQYF. CDR3 bases: TGTGCCAGCAGCGTCCGGACTAGCGGGGTGCTTCTGTCAGATACGCAGTATTTT.

This clonotype was counted only a few times. The J gene is TRBJ2-5, the V gene TRBV5-4; no clear D. The CDR3 covers 15 residues. Per germline, CDR1 SGHNT and CDR2 YYREEE (reference sequence). V was cut by 1 base and J by 1 base, with 11 bases left in between. In DNA, the CDR3 is TGTGCCAGCAGCTTGAGGACGCTGAGCCAAGAGACCCAGTACTTC. Amino acid sequence: CASSLRTLSQETQYF.

This clonotype was observed a handful of times. The chain recombines TRBV20-1 with TRBJ2-5; no firm D call. V was shortened by 5 bases and J by 4 bases, with 14 bases between the two germline ends. Germline V gene data show CDR1 as DFQATT and CDR2 as SNEGSKA (reference sequence). The CDR3 loop spans 13 amino acids. CDR3 protein: CSASDPQLETQYF. For the CDR3, the DNA is TGCAGTGCTTCAGACCCCCAGCTAGAGACCCAGTACTTC.

The DNA of the CDR3 is TGTGCCAGCAGTTACACAGACTCCCTAGGCGAGCAGTACTTC. It is translated as CASSYTDSLGEQYF. The chain recombines TRBV6-2 or TRBV6-3 with TRBJ2-7; D not resolved. Germline lookup yields CDR1 MNHEY and CDR2 SVGEGT. The CDR3 spans 14 residues. V dropped 2 bases and J dropped 6 bases, with 14 bases sitting between them.

This clonotype was recorded many times. The chain recombines TRBV10-3 with TRBJ2-1; the D is unclear. The CDR3 spans 14 residues. V was shortened by 7 bases and J by 4 bases, with 14 bases between the two germline ends. CDR1 ENHRY and CDR2 SYGVKD come from the germline V gene. The CDR3: CAIMGGAGYNEQFF. DNA of the CDR3: TGTGCCATCATGGGCGGTGCTGGGTACAATGAGCAGTTCTTC.